Included here is one T cell receptor beta chain sequence, with context. Different DNA sequences within this sample yield the same CDR3. As originally analysed: Reference gene primer amplification gave estimated nucleated cell counts. Only in-frame clones appear in the TCRdb table, and some are missing; sequencing was by immunoSEQ multiplex PCR. Clone size and V and J calls were adopted from that table, with D and trimming inferred from the DNA. The top ten hold about 2.5% of the sample, which has about 170,000 clones, about 87% seen once. These data originate in a study of blood T cell repertoires in COVID-19. Study summary: Acute and convalescent COVID-19 samples came from the United States, Italy and Spain. The analysed material was cDNA or gDNA that came from T cells, B-cell-depleted T cells, or PBMCs.

This CDR3 spans 14 amino acids. Losses at the gene ends were 5 bases for V and 7 bases for J; bases not matched to a gene: 4. The germline V gene encodes CDR1 LNHDA and CDR2 SQIVND (reference sequence). This clonotype originated in an elderly woman with COVID-19, enrolled during active disease. The chain combines TRBV19 with TRBJ1-6, with 8 bases lining up with TRBD1. Sequencing was done on a sample of peripheral blood. The CDR3 here is CASSQQGGNSPLHF. CDR3 nucleotides: TGTGCCAGTAGTCAACAGGGGGGGAATTCACCCCTCCACTTT.